A selection of T cell receptor beta chains follows, all from one sample in a study of blood T cell repertoires in COVID-19. The data were produced by immunoSEQ multiplex PCR, yet TCRdb's version contains in-frame clones alone and is incomplete. The sample shows roughly 250,000 clones, approximately 90% of them seen only once. Sequencing used PBMCs or T cells enriched from blood (not recorded which). The receptor set was obtained from a young woman who had recovered from COVID-19. The CDR3 runs from the conserved cysteine through the conserved F or W. A D gene is named only where the DNA matches it firmly. Clone size is given for some rows only: seen once, a few or many times, or a class if the clone is expanded.

clone_size j_call v_call d_call cdr3_nt cdr3_aa
once TRBJ1-1 TRBV29-1 TRBD1 TGCAGCGTTGACAAAACAGGGGGCGCGTCCGGTGAAGCTTTCTTT CSVDKTGGASGEAFF
NA TRBJ2-7 TRBV19 NA TGTGCCAGTAGTATAGGGGCAGGGGAGATCTACGAGCAGTACTTC CASSIGAGEIYEQYF
NA TRBJ1-2 TRBV6-5 NA TGTGCCAGCAGCCAGGCTGCCTATGGCTACACCTTC CASSQAAYGYTF
NA TRBJ2-2 TRBV5-6 TRBD1 TGTGCCAGCAGCTTGCCAGGGGGCGGGGAGCTGTTTTTT CASSLPGGGELFF
NA TRBJ1-1 TRBV20-1 NA TGCAGTGGCAGGGAGAACACTGAAGCTTTCTTT CSGRENTEAFF
NA TRBJ1-5 TRBV9 TRBD1 TGTGCCAGCAGCGCAACCGGGACAGAAAATCAGCCCCAGCATTTT CASSATGTENQPQHF
NA TRBJ2-7 TRBV10-2 NA TGCGCCAGCAATGGGGTGGAGGACTCCTACGAGCAGTACTTC CASNGVEDSYEQYF
once TRBJ1-2 TRBV7-8 TRBD1 TGTGCCAGCAGCTTAGTAGGGACAGGGCCCGCATATGGCTACACCTTC CASSLVGTGPAYGYTF
NA TRBJ1-2 TRBV28 NA TGTGCCAGCAGTTTATCGGACAGTTCCTATGGCTACACCTTC CASSLSDSSYGYTF
NA TRBJ1-4 TRBV18 NA TGTGCCAGCTCACCGTCCAGGGGCGACAATGAAAAACTGTTTTTT CASSPSRGDNEKLFF
NA TRBJ2-5 TRBV19 NA TGTGCCAGTAGTATTCTTAGCGGAGGGATAGCAGAGACCCAGTACTTC CASSILSGGIAETQYF
NA TRBJ2-5 TRBV5-1 TRBD2 TGCGCCAGCAGCATTGGGACTAGCGGGGGGCAAGAGACCCAGTACTTC CASSIGTSGGQETQYF
NA TRBJ1-2 TRBV9 NA TGTGCCAGCAGCGAGAGAGGGGGGGATGGCTACACCTTC CASSERGGDGYTF
NA TRBJ2-3 TRBV19 NA TGTGCCAGTAGTCTCCGACAGACCACAGATACGCAGTATTTT CASSLRQTTDTQYF
NA TRBJ2-5 TRBV28 NA TGTGCCAGCAGTTACACAGGGCCCCGGCAGGAGACCCAGTACTTC CASSYTGPRQETQYF
NA TRBJ1-2 TRBV5-1 NA TGCGCCAGCAGCCATGAAGGGGCTGACTATGGCTACACCTTC CASSHEGADYGYTF
few TRBJ1-5 TRBV6-4 NA TGTGCCAGCAGCCCTAATAGCAATCAGCCCCAGCATTTT CASSPNSNQPQHF
NA TRBJ2-7 TRBV6-6 TRBD1 TGTGCCAGCAGCCTGACAGGGAACGAGCAGTACTTC CASSLTGNEQYF